This T cell receptor beta chain was identified during a study of cytomegalovirus exposure and HLA in healthy donors (dated by TCRdb to 2015 to 2018). About the full investigation: The 666 repertoires of the first cohort and the 95 to 150 validation repertoires were produced on the same platform, according to a later analysis. Besides the first cohort of about 730 subjects, a separate validation cohort made up of about 120 different subjects was used. The aim of the study was to test whether cataloging public T cell receptors could identify signatures of past pathogen exposure. The study combined high-throughput TCR immunosequencing, statistical association of individual TCRs with disease status, and machine learning to predict cytomegalovirus infection status. General conclusions and limits of the study: Most TCR sequences were seen in very few donors, while some public TCRs were found in many individuals. The authors suggested that the approach could potentially be extended to other disease states and immunological phenotypes. In a later analysis, TCRs clustered in the first cohort were found to also tend to co-occur in the roughly 110 validation repertoires, with about 93% of cluster scores above 0. The classifier was reported to diagnose cytomegalovirus status with high specificity and sensitivity in both the original and validation cohorts. In vitro tests confirmed that a few of the cytomegalovirus-associated TCR beta chains recognize cytomegalovirus antigens. A later analysis had no HLA typing for the validation cohort, so co-occurrence there was scored across all 130 or so repertoires. The study gave a list of some 150 TCR beta chains associated with cytomegalovirus.

Receptor amplification or capture employed the immunoSEQ multiplex PCR assay. The authors' analysis ran thus. A statistical classification framework was built to diagnose cytomegalovirus status from the catalog of TCR beta chain sequences. The clones in this table, taken by TCRdb from immuneACCESS, are in-frame only. Not every clone is retained; where verified, under half of the shortfall comes from an unresolved V gene, and the cause of the rest is unknown. V, J and clone size are those of that table, while D and trimming were read from the DNA. This sample has more than 150,000 clones in its table, and about 80% of those were observed once. The ten largest clones capture roughly 7% of the sample. The donors belonged to the validation cohort of roughly 120 subjects, which was separate from the 666-subject first cohort. The CDR3 has 12 amino acids, counting the end cysteine and phenylalanine. This entry keeps only the CDR3 DNA: 36 bases, framed from base 1. CDR1 and CDR2 were assigned from the germline V gene as LGHNA and YNFKEQ. Trimming takes 7 bases from V and 6 bases from J, and the germline ends sit 9 bases apart.

For this clone: The specificity of this receptor is unknown. No much larger clone is present one base from it, and per-base qualities are unavailable.

The sequence came from a young man in good health and CMV-seropositive. Recombination connected TRBV4-2 to TRBJ2-2; the D gene is unclear. Sequencing was done on a sample of PBMCs. CDR3 region: CASTYVAGELFF. The bases are TGTGCCAGCACCTATGTAGCCGGGGAGCTGTTTTTT.